This is a list of T cell receptor beta chains from one sample in a study of T cell responses to AZD1222 COVID-19 vaccine. The protocol was immunoSEQ multiplex PCR, while the TCRdb copy is restricted to in-frame clones and leaves out a portion. Of about 160,000 clones listed, 85% to 90% are singletons. This specimen was peripheral blood, taken 28 days after the second AZD1222 dose. The receptors derive from an adult who received the AZD1222 COVID-19 vaccine. CDR3s include the opening cysteine and the closing phenylalanine or tryptophan. A D gene is named only where the DNA matches it firmly. Expanded clones get a size class; other rows say once, few or many, or leave the size out.

clone size: once; D gene: NA; V gene: TRBV19; J gene: TRBJ2-1; CDR3 DNA: TGTGCCAGTAGTAAGGCAAGCTCCTACAATGAGCAGTTCTTC; CDR3 protein: CASSKASSYNEQFF
clone size: NA; D gene: NA; V gene: TRBV2; J gene: TRBJ2-3; CDR3 DNA: TGTGCCAGCCGAGGGGTCTCCGCCGGAGATACGCAGTATTTT; CDR3 protein: CASRGVSAGDTQYF
clone size: NA; D gene: TRBD1; V gene: TRBV30; J gene: TRBJ1-3; CDR3 DNA: TGTGCCTGGAGTGTAGGAGGCGCGGCAGGGGGCCTCTCTGGAAACACCATATATTTT; CDR3 protein: CAWSVGGAAGGLSGNTIYF
clone size: NA; D gene: NA; V gene: TRBV5-1; J gene: TRBJ2-7; CDR3 DNA: TGCGCCAGCAGCTTGGATCCTAGCTCCTACGAGCAGTACTTC; CDR3 protein: CASSLDPSSYEQYF
clone size: NA; D gene: NA; V gene: TRBV29-1; J gene: TRBJ2-2; CDR3 DNA: TGCAGCATCACCGGGACAACGAACACCGGGGAGCTGTTTTTT; CDR3 protein: CSITGTTNTGELFF
clone size: NA; D gene: NA; V gene: TRBV5-1; J gene: TRBJ2-7; CDR3 DNA: TGCGCCAGCAGTACGGGGTATACCCACGAGCAGTACTTC; CDR3 protein: CASSTGYTHEQYF
clone size: NA; D gene: NA; V gene: TRBV30; J gene: TRBJ1-2; CDR3 DNA: TGTGCCTGGAGTGTACAGACAAACTATGGCTACACCTTC; CDR3 protein: CAWSVQTNYGYTF
clone size: NA; D gene: NA; V gene: TRBV4-3; J gene: TRBJ1-1; CDR3 DNA: TGCGCCAGCAGCCAAGAACCCTTCCGACGCACTGAAGCTTTCTTT; CDR3 protein: CASSQEPFRRTEAFF
clone size: NA; D gene: NA; V gene: TRBV11-3; J gene: TRBJ2-1; CDR3 DNA: TGTGCCAGCAGCTTGGGGCGGGATGAGCAGTTCTTC; CDR3 protein: CASSLGRDEQFF
clone size: NA; D gene: NA; V gene: TRBV5-1; J gene: TRBJ2-7; CDR3 DNA: TGCGCCAGCAGCTCCACAGGAACCACCTACGAGCAGTACTTC; CDR3 protein: CASSSTGTTYEQYF
clone size: NA; D gene: NA; V gene: TRBV29-1; J gene: TRBJ1-2; CDR3 DNA: TGCAGCATGCGGGCCAGCCTAGGGGGCTACACCTTC; CDR3 protein: CSMRASLGGYTF
clone size: NA; D gene: TRBD1; V gene: TRBV4-3; J gene: TRBJ1-4; CDR3 DNA: TGCGCCAGCAGCCCAGCGGCGGGACAGATTAATGAAAAACTGTTTTTT; CDR3 protein: CASSPAAGQINEKLFF
clone size: NA; D gene: TRBD1; V gene: TRBV12-5; J gene: TRBJ2-1; CDR3 DNA: TGTGCTAGTGGCCTACGGGACAGGACCTACAATGAGCAGTTCTTC; CDR3 protein: CASGLRDRTYNEQFF
clone size: NA; D gene: TRBD1; V gene: TRBV11-2; J gene: TRBJ1-1; CDR3 DNA: TGTGCCAGCAGCTCCGGACAGGGCGGTAGAGTGGCTTTCTTT; CDR3 protein: CASSSGQGGRVAFF
clone size: NA; D gene: NA; V gene: TRBV30; J gene: TRBJ1-5; CDR3 DNA: TGTGCCTGGAGTGTATTCATCGGACAGCCCCAGCATTTT; CDR3 protein: CAWSVFIGQPQHF